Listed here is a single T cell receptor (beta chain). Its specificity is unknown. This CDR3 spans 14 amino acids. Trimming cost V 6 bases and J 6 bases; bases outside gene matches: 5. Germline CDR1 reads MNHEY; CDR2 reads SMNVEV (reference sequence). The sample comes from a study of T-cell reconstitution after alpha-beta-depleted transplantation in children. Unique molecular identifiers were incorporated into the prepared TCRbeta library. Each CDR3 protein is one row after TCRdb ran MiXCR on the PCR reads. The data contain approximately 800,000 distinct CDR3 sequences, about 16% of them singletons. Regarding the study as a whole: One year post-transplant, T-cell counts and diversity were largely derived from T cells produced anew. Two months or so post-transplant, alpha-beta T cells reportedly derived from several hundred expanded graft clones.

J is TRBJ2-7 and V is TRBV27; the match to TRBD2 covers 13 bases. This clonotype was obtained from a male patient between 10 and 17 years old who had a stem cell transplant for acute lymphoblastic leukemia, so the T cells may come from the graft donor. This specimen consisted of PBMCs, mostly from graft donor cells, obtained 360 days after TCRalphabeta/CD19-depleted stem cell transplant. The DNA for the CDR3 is TGTGCCAGCAGACTAGCGGGAGGGCCCTCCGAGCAGTACTTC. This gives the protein CASRLAGGPSEQYF.